This TCR beta chain is drawn from a study of blood T cell repertoires in COVID-19. Overall study context: The United States, Italy and Spain were the sources of the acute and convalescent COVID-19 samples. PBMCs, B-cell-depleted T cells, or T cells were the source of the cDNA or gDNA that made up the material.

In germline, CDR1 is MNHEY, CDR2 SMNVEV (reference sequence). CDR3 length equals 13 residues. The germline V and J ends were trimmed by 6 bases and 3 bases, with 11 bases remaining between them. Authors' analysis steps: Reference gene primers were amplified, and this amplification served to estimate nucleated cell counts. Libraries were prepared by immunoSEQ multiplex PCR; TCRdb keeps only in-frame clonotypes and omits some of them. V, J and clone size were drawn from that table, and D and trimming were deduced from the DNA. This sample has 120,000 to 150,000 clones; around 86% occur once, and the top ten carry about 37%.

This clonotype was sampled from a man aged 50-60 years who had recovered from COVID-19. The sequencing sample was made of peripheral blood. The gene calls are TRBV27 and TRBJ1-2; tentatively, D is TRBD1 (6 bases). CDR3 protein: CASRPGQYYGYTF. The CDR3 DNA sequence: TGTGCCAGCAGGCCCGGACAGTACTATGGCTACACCTTC.